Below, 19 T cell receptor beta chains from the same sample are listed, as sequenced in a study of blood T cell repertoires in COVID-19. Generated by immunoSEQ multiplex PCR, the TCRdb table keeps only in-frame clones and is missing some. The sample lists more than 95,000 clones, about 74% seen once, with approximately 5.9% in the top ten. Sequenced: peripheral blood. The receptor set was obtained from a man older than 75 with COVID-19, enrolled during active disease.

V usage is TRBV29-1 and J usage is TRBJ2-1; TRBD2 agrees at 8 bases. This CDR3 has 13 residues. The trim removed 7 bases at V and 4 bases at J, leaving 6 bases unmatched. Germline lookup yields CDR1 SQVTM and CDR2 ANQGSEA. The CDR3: CSATSGEYNEQFF. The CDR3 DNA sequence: TGCAGCGCAACTAGCGGAGAATACAATGAGCAGTTCTTC.

The CDR3 DNA reads TGTGCCAGCAGTCCCCAATGGGGCTCGGCGAACACTGAAGCTTTCTTT. This encodes CASSPQWGSANTEAFF. The chain carries TRBV28 and TRBJ1-1; D is perhaps TRBD1 (5 bases). CDR1 MDHEN and CDR2 SYDVKM come from the germline V gene. V was trimmed by 5 bases and J by 1 base, leaving 17 bases between them. The CDR3 has 16 amino acids.

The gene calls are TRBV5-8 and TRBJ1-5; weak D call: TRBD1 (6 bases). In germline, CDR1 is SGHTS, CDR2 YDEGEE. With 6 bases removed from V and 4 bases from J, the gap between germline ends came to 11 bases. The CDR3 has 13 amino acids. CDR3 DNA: TGTGCCAGCATACAGGGCTTGAATCAGCCCCAGCATTTT. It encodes CASIQGLNQPQHF.

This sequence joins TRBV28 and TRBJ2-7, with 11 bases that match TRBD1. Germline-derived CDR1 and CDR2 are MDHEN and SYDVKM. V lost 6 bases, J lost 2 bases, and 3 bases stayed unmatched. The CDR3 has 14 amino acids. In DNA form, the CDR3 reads TGTGCCAGCAGAGGGGGACAGGGGGCCTACGAGCAGTACTTC. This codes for CASRGGQGAYEQYF.

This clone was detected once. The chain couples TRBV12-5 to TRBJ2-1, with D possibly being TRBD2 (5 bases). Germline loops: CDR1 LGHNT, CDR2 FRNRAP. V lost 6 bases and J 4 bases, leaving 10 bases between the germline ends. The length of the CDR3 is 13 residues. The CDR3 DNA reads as TGTGCTAGTGGCACCGGGGAATACAATGAGCAGTTCTTC. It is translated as CASGTGEYNEQFF.

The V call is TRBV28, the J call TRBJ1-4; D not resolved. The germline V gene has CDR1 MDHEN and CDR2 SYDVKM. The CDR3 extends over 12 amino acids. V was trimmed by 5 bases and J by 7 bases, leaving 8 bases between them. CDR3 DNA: TGTGCCAGCAGTCCCCCGGGTGAAAAACTGTTTTTT. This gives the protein CASSPPGEKLFF.

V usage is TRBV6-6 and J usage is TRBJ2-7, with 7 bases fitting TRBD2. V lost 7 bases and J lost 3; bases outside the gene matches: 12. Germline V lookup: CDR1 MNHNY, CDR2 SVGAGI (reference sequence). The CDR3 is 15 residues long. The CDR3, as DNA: TGTGCCAGCACCGACCCGGGAGGCGGCGACTACGAGCAGTACTTC. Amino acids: CASTDPGGGDYEQYF.

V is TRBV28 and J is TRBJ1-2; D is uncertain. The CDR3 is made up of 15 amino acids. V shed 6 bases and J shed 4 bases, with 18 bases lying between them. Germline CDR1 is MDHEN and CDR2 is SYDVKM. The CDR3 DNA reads TGTGCCAGCAGCCAATACCCGACAATTCCCTATGGCTACACCTTC. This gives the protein CASSQYPTIPYGYTF.

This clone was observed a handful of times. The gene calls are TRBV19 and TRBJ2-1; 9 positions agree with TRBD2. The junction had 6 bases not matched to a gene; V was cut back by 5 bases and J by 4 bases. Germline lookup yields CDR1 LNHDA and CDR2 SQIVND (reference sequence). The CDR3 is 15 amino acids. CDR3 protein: CASSSWTSDYNEQFF. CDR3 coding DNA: TGTGCCAGTAGTTCATGGACTAGCGATTACAATGAGCAGTTCTTC.

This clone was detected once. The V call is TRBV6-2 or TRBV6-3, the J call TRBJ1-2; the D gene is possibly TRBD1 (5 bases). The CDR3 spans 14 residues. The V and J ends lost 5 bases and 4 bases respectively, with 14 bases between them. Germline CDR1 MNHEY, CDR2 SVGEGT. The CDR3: CASSTGRVFYGYTF. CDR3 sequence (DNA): TGTGCCAGCAGTACAGGTCGGGTCTTCTATGGCTACACCTTC.

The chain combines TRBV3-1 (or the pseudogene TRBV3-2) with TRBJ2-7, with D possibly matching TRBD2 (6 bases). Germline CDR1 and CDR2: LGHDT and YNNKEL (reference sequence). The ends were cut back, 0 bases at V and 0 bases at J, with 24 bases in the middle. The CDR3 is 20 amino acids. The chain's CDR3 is CASSQEPSDWNSLYSYEQYF. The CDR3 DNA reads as TGTGCCAGCAGCCAAGAACCTAGCGACTGGAACAGTCTTTACTCCTACGAGCAGTACTTC.

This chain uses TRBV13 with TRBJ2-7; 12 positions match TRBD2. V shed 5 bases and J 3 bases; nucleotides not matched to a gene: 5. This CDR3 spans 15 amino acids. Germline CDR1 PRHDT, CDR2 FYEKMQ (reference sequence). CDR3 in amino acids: CASSQGTSGYYEQYF. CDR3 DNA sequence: TGTGCCAGCAGCCAAGGGACTAGCGGGTACTACGAGCAGTACTTC.

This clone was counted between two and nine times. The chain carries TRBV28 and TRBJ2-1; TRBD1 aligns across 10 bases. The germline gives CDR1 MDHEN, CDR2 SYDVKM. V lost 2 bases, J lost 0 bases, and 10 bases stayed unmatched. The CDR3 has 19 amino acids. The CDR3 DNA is TGTGCCAGCAGTTTAAGTGACAGGGGGCCTCAGAGCTCCTACAATGAGCAGTTCTTC. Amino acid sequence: CASSLSDRGPQSSYNEQFF.

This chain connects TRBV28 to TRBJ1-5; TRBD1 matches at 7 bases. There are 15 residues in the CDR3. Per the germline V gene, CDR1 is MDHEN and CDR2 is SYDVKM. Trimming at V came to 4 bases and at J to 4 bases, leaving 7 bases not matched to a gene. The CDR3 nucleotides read TGTGCCAGCAGTTCTCCAGCGACAGGGAATCAGCCCCAGCATTTT. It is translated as CASSSPATGNQPQHF.

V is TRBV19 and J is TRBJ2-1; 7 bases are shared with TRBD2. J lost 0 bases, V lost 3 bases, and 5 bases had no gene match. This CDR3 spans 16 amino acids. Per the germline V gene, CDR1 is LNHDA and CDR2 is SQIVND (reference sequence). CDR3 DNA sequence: TGTGCCAGTAGTATGGGGGGGTCCTACTCCTACAATGAGCAGTTCTTC. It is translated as CASSMGGSYSYNEQFF.

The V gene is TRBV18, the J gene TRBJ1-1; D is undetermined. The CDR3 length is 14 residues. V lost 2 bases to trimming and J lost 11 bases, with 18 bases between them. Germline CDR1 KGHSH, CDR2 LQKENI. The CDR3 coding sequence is TGTGCCAGCTCACCAACGGAGACCTCCATATCGGCTTTCTTT. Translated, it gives CASSPTETSISAFF.

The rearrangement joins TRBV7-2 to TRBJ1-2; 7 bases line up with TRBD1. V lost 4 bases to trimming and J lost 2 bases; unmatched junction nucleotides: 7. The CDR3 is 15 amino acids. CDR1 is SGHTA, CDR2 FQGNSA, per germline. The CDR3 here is CASSSWTGRNYGYTF. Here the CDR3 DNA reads TGTGCCAGCAGCTCCTGGACAGGAAGAAACTATGGCTACACCTTC.

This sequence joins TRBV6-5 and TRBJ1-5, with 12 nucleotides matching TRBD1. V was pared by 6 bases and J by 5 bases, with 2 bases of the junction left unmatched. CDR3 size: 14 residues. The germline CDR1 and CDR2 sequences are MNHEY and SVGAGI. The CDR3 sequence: CASRGQGAYQPQHF. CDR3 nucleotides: TGTGCCAGCAGGGGACAGGGGGCATATCAGCCCCAGCATTTT.

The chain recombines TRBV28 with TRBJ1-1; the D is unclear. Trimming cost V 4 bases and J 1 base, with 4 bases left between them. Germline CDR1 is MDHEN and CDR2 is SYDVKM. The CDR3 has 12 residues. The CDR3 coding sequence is TGTGCCAGCAGTTCTCCGAACACTGAAGCTTTCTTT. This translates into CASSSPNTEAFF.